This T cell receptor beta chain comes out of a study of memory CD4+ T cells and cytomegalovirus serostatus (dated 2019 in TCRdb). About the investigation overall: A total of about 35 healthy Belgian adults, of whom 9 were CMV seropositive and about 25 were CMV seronegative, were included in the cohort. CD4+ memory TCRbeta repertoires of a Belgian cohort with known cytomegalovirus serostatus were sequenced in order to replicate a published TCR-based CMV serostatus classifier.

A FACSAria II was used to sort memory CD4+ T cells, defined as single viable CD3+CD4+CD8-CD45RO+ cells. CMV serostatus was assessed using a Roche Elecsys assay, by which serum IgG against CMV pp150, pp28, p38 and p52 was detected. After thawing, total CD4+ T cells were enriched by positive selection with CD4 magnetic microbeads. The samples came from a different study that was designed specifically to examine the CD4+ T cell memory repertoire. Following standard operating procedures, peripheral blood mononuclear cells were isolated and cryopreserved, while serum was kept at -80 degrees C. Staining used CD3-PerCP (BW264/56), CD4-APC (RPA-T4), CD45RO-PE (UCHT1) and CD8-Pacific Orange (3B5) antibodies, with Sytox blue excluding non-viable cells. The paper as a whole reports these results and caveats: Results were interpreted as suggesting that the CMV-associated TCR signature is largely present in the CD4+ memory repertoire. CMV serostatus prediction reached a median bootstrapped AUC of about 0.96 with the original framework and 0.91 with a US-trained random forest. On the Belgian cohort, the classifier built on the original framework reached a median bootstrapped AUC of around 0.95, with a 95% CI of 0.76-1.00. Only CD4+CD45RO+ memory cells were sequenced, in contrast to the original study, in which naive and memory CD4+ and CD8+ populations were covered. Among the 150 to 200 previously reported CMV-associated TCRbeta sequences, some 69 showed up in the CD4+ memory repertoires, with each one found in between one and five individuals.

The germline V gene supplies CDR1 SQVTM and CDR2 ANQGSEA. The CDR3 covers 11 residues, taking in both the cysteine and the phenylalanine. The sequence is cut down to CDR3 DNA, 33 bases in frame from base 1. The junction carries 11 bases between V and J, which are trimmed by 7 bases and 6 bases respectively. The Quick-DNA Microprep Kit was used to extract genomic DNA from the sorted cells. TCRbeta DNA was amplified with the immunoSEQ hsTCRbeta kit following the manufacturer's protocol. An Illumina MiSeq instrument was used to sequence the TCRbeta libraries. The paper's processing steps were these. Once out-of-frame sequences had been removed, millions of distinct TCRbeta sequences were left, which works out to an average of about 66,813 per individual. Two values were used to score each individual: the count of 150 to 200 previously reported CMV-associated TCRbeta sequences and the total count of productive distinct TCRbeta sequences. A beta-binomial model was reimplemented in Python, and scikit-learn random forests with default parameters were trained on data from the US cohort. Classifier performance on the Belgian cohort was summarized as median AUC with percentile confidence intervals over 10,000 bootstrap iterations. The clones in this table, taken by TCRdb from immuneACCESS, are in-frame only. Not every clone is retained; where verified, under half of the shortfall comes from an unresolved V gene, and the cause of the rest is unknown. The V and J calls and clone size were taken over from that table, and D and trimming were inferred from the DNA. The sample table shows roughly 76,000 clones, and 78% are seen once. The ten biggest clones cover just over 2.5% of the sample.

Regarding this clone: The target of this receptor is not known. One base away there is no much larger clone; base qualities are not given.

The TCR comes from an adult in good health and CMV-seropositive. Sequenced input: memory CD4+ T cells from blood. The chain is made from TRBV29-1 and TRBJ2-3, with an unclear D gene assignment. DNA sequence: TGCAGCGGGGGTCCGAAGGATACGCAGTATTTT. Its translation reads: CSGGPKDTQYF.